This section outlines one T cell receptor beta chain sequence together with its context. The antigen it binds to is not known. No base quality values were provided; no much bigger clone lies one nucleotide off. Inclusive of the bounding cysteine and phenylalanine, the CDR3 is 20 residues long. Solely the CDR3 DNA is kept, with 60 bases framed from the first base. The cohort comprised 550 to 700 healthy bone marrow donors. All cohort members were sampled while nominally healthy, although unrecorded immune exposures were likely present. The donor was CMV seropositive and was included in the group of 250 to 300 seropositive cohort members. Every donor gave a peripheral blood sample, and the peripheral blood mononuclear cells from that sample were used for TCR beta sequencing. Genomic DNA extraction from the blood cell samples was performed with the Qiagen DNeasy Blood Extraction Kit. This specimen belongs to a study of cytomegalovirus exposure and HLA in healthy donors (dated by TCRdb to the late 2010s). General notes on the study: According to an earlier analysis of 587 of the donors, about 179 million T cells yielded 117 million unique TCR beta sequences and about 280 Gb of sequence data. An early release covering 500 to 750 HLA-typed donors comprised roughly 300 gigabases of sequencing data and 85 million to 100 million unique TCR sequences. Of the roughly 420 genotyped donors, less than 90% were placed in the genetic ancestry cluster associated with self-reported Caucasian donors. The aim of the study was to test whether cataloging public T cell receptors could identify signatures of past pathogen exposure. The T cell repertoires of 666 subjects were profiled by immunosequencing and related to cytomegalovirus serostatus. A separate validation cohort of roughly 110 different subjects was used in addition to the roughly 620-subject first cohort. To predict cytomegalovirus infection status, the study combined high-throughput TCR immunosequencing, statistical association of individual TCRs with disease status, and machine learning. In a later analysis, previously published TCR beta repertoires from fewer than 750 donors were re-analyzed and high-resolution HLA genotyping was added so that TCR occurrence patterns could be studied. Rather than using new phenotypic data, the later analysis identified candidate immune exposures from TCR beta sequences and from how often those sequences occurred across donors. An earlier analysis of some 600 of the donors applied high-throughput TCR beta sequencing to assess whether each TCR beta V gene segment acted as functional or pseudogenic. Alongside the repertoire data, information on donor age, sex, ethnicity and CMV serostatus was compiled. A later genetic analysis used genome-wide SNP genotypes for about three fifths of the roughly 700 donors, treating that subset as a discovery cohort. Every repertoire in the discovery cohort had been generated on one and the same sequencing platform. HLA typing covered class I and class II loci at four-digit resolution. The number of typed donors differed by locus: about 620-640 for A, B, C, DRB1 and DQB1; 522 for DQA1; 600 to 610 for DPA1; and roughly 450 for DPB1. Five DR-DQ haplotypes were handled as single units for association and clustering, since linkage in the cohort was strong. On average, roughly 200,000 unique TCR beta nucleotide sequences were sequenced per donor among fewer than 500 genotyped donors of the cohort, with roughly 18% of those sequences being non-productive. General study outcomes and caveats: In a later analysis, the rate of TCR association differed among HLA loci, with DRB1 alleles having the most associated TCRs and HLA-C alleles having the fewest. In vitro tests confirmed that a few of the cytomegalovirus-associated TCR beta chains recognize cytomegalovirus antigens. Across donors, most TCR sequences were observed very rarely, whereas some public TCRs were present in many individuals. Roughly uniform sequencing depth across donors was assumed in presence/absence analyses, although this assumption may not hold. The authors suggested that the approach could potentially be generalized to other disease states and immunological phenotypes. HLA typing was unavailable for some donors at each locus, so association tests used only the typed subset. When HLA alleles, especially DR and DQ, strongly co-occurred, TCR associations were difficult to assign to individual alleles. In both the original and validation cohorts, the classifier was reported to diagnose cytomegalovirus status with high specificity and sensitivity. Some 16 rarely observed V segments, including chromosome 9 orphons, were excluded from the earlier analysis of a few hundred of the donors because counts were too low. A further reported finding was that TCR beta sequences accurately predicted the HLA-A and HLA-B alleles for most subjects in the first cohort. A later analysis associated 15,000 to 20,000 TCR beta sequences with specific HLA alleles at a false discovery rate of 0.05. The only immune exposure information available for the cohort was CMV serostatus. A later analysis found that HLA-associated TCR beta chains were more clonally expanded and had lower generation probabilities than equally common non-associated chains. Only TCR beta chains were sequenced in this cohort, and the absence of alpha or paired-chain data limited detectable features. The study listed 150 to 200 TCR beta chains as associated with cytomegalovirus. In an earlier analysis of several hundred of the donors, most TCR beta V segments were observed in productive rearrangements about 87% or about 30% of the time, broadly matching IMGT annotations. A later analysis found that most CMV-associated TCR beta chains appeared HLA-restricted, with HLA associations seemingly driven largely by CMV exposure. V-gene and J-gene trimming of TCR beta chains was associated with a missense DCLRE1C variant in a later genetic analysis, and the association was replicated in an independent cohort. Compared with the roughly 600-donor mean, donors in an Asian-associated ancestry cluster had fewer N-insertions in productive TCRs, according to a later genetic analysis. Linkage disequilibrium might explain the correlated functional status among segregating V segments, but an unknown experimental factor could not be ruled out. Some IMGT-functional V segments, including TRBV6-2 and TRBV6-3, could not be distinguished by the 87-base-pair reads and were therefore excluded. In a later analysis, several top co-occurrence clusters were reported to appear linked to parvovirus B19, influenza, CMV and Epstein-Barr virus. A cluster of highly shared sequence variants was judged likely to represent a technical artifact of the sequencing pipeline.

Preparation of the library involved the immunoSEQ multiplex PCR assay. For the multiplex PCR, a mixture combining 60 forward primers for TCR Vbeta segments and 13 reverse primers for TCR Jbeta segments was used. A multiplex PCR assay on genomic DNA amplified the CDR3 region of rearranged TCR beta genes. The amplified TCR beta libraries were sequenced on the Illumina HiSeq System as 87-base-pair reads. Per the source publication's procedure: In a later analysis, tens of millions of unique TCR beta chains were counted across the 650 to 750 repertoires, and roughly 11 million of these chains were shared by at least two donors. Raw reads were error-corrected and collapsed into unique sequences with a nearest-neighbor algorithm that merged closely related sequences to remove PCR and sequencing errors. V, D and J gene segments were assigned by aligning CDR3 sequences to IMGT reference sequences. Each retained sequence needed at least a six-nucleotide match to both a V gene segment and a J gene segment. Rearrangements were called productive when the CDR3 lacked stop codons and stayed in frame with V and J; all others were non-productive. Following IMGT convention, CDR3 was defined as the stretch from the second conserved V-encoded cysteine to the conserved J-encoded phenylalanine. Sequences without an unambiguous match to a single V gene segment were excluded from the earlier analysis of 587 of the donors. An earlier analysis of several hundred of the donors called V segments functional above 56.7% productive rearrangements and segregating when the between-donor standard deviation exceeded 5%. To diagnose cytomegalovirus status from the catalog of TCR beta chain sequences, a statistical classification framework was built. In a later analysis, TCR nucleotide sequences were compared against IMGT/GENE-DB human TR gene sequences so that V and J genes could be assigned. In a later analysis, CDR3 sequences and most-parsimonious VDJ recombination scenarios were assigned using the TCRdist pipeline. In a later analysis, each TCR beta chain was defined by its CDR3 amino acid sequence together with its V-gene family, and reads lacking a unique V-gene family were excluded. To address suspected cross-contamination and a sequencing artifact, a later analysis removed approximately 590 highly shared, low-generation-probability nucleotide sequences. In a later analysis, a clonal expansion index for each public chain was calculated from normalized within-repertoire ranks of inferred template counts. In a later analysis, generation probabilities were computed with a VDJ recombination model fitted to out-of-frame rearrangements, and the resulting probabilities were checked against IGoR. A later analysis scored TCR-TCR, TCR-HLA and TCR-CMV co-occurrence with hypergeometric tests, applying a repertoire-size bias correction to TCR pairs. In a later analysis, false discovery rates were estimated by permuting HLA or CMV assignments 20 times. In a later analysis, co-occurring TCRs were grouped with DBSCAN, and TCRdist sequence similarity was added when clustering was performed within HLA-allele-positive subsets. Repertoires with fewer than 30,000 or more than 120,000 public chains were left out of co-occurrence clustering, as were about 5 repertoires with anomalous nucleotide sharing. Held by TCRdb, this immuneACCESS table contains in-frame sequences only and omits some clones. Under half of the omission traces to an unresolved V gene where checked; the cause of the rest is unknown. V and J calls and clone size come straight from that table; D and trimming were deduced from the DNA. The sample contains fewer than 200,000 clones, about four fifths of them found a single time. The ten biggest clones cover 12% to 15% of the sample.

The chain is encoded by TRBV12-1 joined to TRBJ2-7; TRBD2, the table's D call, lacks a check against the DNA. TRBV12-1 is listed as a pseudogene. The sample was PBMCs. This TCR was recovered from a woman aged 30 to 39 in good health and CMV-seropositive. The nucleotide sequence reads TGTGCCAGCAGCTTACGACAGATCCGGCTACTAGCGGGGCCCTCCTACGAGCAGTACTTC. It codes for CASSLRQIRLLAGPSYEQYF.